These 12 T cell receptor beta chains came from one sample sequenced in a study of T-cell memory formation after mild COVID-19. TCRdb reprocessed the 5' RACE reads with MiXCR, giving one entry per CDR3 protein. The sample lists about 160,000 distinct CDR3 sequences, roughly 28% occurring once. Sequencing was carried out using PBMCs or a T cell subset sorted from them (not recorded which). These receptors were collected from an adult woman who had mild COVID-19 (a few samples of this study predate the infection). Cell type and time point are not known.

This clonotype was seen more than once but under ten times. CDR3 loop: CSAKGVAGNNEQFF. The DNA for the CDR3 is TGCAGTGCTAAGGGGGTAGCGGGAAACAATGAGCAGTTCTTC. The chain recombines TRBV20-1 with TRBJ2-1, with 8 positions matching TRBD2. Germline trimming cut 4 bases from V and 5 bases from J; bases unmatched to any gene: 7. The CDR3 is 14 residues long. The germline CDR1 and CDR2 sequences are DFQATT and SNEGSKA (reference sequence).

The chain joins TRBV7-6 to TRBJ2-5; D is ambiguous. CDR1 is SGHVS, CDR2 FNYEAQ, per germline. CDR3 length equals 13 residues. Between the trimmed V and J ends, which lost 2 bases and 2 bases, there was a span of 6 bases. This chain's CDR3 is CASSLNPQETQYF. The DNA of the CDR3 is TGTGCCAGCAGCTTAAACCCACAAGAGACCCAGTACTTC.

V is TRBV6-2 or TRBV6-3 and J is TRBJ2-1; possibly TRBD1 or TRBD2 for D (5 bases each). V was cut by 5 bases and J by 5 bases, with 16 bases left in between. Germline CDR1 MNHEY, CDR2 SVGEGT. The CDR3 runs 15 residues. DNA for the CDR3: TGTGCCAGCAGTCTTTGGGGGATTAGCAACAATGAGCAGTTCTTC. It is translated as CASSLWGISNNEQFF.

The table lists this clonotype with a few counts. The V gene is TRBV9, the J gene TRBJ2-1; weak D call: TRBD2 (6 bases). Germline loops: CDR1 SGDLS, CDR2 YYNGEE. Deletions cut 3 bases from V and 6 bases from J, with 16 bases between. The CDR3 has 15 amino acids. Here the CDR3 reads CASSGRGRGTNEQFF. DNA of the CDR3: TGTGCCAGCAGCGGGAGGGGACGCGGCACCAATGAGCAGTTCTTC.

The chain joins TRBV13 to TRBJ2-1; 8 bases are shared with TRBD1. V dropped 0 bases and J dropped 2; count of bases not matched to a gene: 3. CDR1 and CDR2 from the germline V gene are PRHDT and FYEKMQ (reference sequence). The CDR3 is 16 residues long. As DNA, the CDR3 is TGTGCCAGCAGCTTAGGCAGGGGGCCCACCTACAATGAGCAGTTCTTC. It codes for CASSLGRGPTYNEQFF.

The chain employs TRBV11-1 and TRBJ2-7, with D unclear. This CDR3 has 15 residues. In germline, CDR1 is SGHAT, CDR2 FQDESV (reference sequence). The V gene lost 4 bases and the J gene lost 1 base, with 14 bases spanning the gap. The CDR3 loop is CASSSVPGGSYEQYF. The CDR3 region has the DNA TGTGCCAGCAGCTCCGTCCCGGGCGGATCCTACGAGCAGTACTTC. Full variable domain (outside the CDR3, taken from reference TRBV11-1 and TRBJ2-7): EAEVAQSPRYKITEKSQAVAFWCDPISGHATLYWYRQILGQGPELLVQFQDESVVDDSQLPKDRFSAERLKGVDSTLKIQPAELGDSAMYLCASSSVPGGSYEQYFGPGTRLTVT.

The V call is TRBV3-1, the J call TRBJ2-1, with D maybe TRBD2 (6 bases). Per the germline V gene, CDR1 is LGHDT and CDR2 is YNNKEL (reference sequence). The CDR3 covers 13 residues. The V and J ends lost 4 bases and 10 bases respectively, with 14 bases between them. In DNA, the CDR3 is TGTGCCAGCAGCCTCCGAGGGAGGCCGGAGCAGTTCTTC. This translates into CASSLRGRPEQFF.

V usage is TRBV29-1 and J usage is TRBJ2-5; 7 bases are a match to TRBD2. This CDR3 has 14 amino acids. Per the germline V gene, CDR1 is SQVTM and CDR2 is ANQGSEA. The junction had 13 bases not matched to a gene; V was cut back by 7 bases and J by 5 bases. Here the CDR3 DNA reads TGCAGCGGCCGTCTCGGGGAGGGACGGGAGACCCAGTACTTC. It encodes CSGRLGEGRETQYF.

This sequence joins TRBV5-8 and TRBJ1-1; perhaps TRBD1 as D (5 bases). V lost 4 bases and J 0 bases, leaving 19 bases between the germline ends. The CDR3 covers 17 residues. Germline V gene sequence: CDR1 SGHTS, CDR2 YDEGEE. The CDR3 here is CASSPSPSGRVNTEAFF. The CDR3 DNA reads TGTGCCAGCAGCCCATCCCCTTCGGGGCGGGTGAACACTGAAGCTTTCTTT. Filled out from reference TRBV5-8 and TRBJ1-1, the complete variable domain reads EAGVTQSPTHLIKTRGQQATLRCSPISGHTSVYWYQQALGLGLQFLLWYDEGEERNRGNFPPRFSGRQFPNYSSELNVNALELEDSALYLCASSPSPSGRVNTEAFFGQGTRLTVV.

This sequence joins TRBV5-6 and TRBJ2-2; maybe TRBD2 (6 bases). This CDR3 is 13 amino acids long. Between the trimmed V and J ends, which lost 4 bases and 6 bases, there was a span of 10 bases. Germline assignment: CDR1 SGHDT and CDR2 YYEEEE. CDR3: CASSPGVAGELFF. In nucleotides, the CDR3 is TGTGCCAGCAGCCCGGGGGTAGCCGGGGAGCTGTTTTTT.

The chain has TRBV30 and TRBJ2-4; 9 nucleotides line up with TRBD2. Germline CDR1 is GTSNPN and CDR2 is SVGIG (reference sequence). The CDR3 has 18 residues. V lost 1 base and J lost 2; bases outside the gene matches: 12. This CDR3 is CAWSAEGGRAGTKNIQYF. DNA for the CDR3: TGTGCCTGGAGTGCCGAGGGCGGGAGGGCCGGAACCAAAAACATTCAGTACTTC.

This clonotype has only a few counts. The chain links TRBV7-9 to TRBJ1-1; D is possibly TRBD1 (6 bases). The CDR3 is 9 residues long. Germline V gives CDR1 SEHNR, CDR2 FQNEAQ (reference sequence). V lost 10 bases, J lost 11 bases, and 11 bases lay in between. The CDR3 is CAIRGGAFF. The CDR3 region has the DNA TGTGCCATTAGAGGGGGGGCTTTCTTT.